This is a list of T cell receptor beta chains from one sample in a study of blood T cell repertoires in COVID-19. Data came from immunoSEQ multiplex PCR; TCRdb stores just in-frame clones and leaves some out. This table has 200,000 to 250,000 clones, around 86% appearing once. The sample consisted of peripheral blood. Receptors were obtained from a man older than 75 with acute or convalescent COVID-19. CDR3s include the opening cysteine and the closing phenylalanine or tryptophan. A D gene is named only where the DNA matches it firmly.

v_call	cdr3_length	d_call	cdr3_aa
TRBV3-1/TRBV3-2	15	TRBD1	CASGPFGTANEKLFF
TRBV27	15	TRBD1	CASRQGQGGFYEQYF
TRBV6-1	17	-	CASSVERAWGGTDTQYF
TRBV20-1	11	-	CSATQQVPLHF
TRBV3-1/TRBV3-2	17	-	CASSLTGDRVASDTQYF
TRBV7-8	16	TRBD1	CASSISGTGKWETQYF
TRBV5-8	15	-	CAVQAKQGSYNEQFF
TRBV4-1	17	-	CASSQDGGKGVGTPLHF
TRBV6-2/TRBV6-3	12	TRBD1	CASSNRGGELFF
TRBV20-1	11	-	CSASRRDGYTF
TRBV5-6	13	-	CASSFYRNTEAFF